The clone carrying this TCR beta chain was observed at least ten times. The sample belongs to a study of blood T cells in healthy people across ages. Germline V gene lookup returns CDR1 MNHNY and CDR2 SVGAGI (reference sequence). This CDR3 comprises 16 residues. The junction had 13 bases not matched to a gene; V was cut back by 6 bases and J by 6 bases. Combining a sample-barcoded 5' primer with a J-beta primer mix, a second PCR ran for roughly 7 to 12 cycles. TCRdb reprocessed the 5' RACE reads with MiXCR, giving one entry per CDR3 protein. The data show 1.5 million or so distinct CDR3 sequences, 42% seen once.

This sequence joins TRBV6-6 and TRBJ1-2, with 10 bases matching TRBD1. Sequencing input: blood. The clonotype originates from a woman between 18 and 29 years old in good health. In nucleotides, the CDR3 is TGTGCCAGCAGCCCTCACCAAAGTGGGACAGGGGATGGCTACACCTTC. Its protein product is CASSPHQSGTGDGYTF.